The 15 T cell receptor beta chains below all came from one sample that was sequenced in a study of cytomegalovirus exposure and HLA in healthy donors. The study ran its PCR with 60 Vbeta and 13 Jbeta primers. TCRdb's table, derived via immunoSEQ multiplex PCR, lists solely in-frame clones and lacks some. The sample yields approximately 200,000 clones, roughly four fifths seen once. The sequenced sample consisted of PBMCs. The receptor set was obtained from a woman in her 30s in good health and CMV-seropositive.

This clone came up a few times. The CDR3 bases are TGCGCCAGCAGCGGGGGGGGGACTAGCGCGGCTGAGCAGTTCTTC. Its protein is CASSGGGTSAAEQFF. The chain combines TRBV5-1 with TRBJ2-1; 10 positions agree with TRBD2. Germline CDR1 and CDR2: SGHRS and YFSETQ. The CDR3 has 15 residues. The trim removed 4 bases at V and 9 bases at J, leaving 10 bases unmatched.

A word on this clone: Compared with germline, one end of the junction differs, possibly owing to a read error. The chain has TRBV7-2 and TRBJ2-3; 12 positions match TRBD2. The germline CDR1 and CDR2 sequences are SGHTA and FQGNSA. There are 17 residues in the CDR3. The DNA of the CDR3 is TGTGCCAGCAGCCTAGCGGGAGGGCGGGGGAGGTCAGATACGCAGTATTTT. Residues: CASSLAGGRGRSDTQYF.

J is TRBJ1-3 and V is TRBV27; 8 bases line up with TRBD1. Germline values: CDR1 MNHEY, CDR2 SMNVEV (reference sequence). V lost 2 bases, J lost 4 bases, and 7 bases stayed unmatched. There are 16 residues in the CDR3. CDR3 protein: CASSLSPGGMGNTIYF. Here the CDR3 DNA reads TGTGCCAGCAGTTTAAGTCCAGGGGGCATGGGAAACACCATATATTTT.

The rearrangement joins TRBV7-6 to TRBJ2-7; 7 nucleotides align to TRBD1. V lost 5 bases to trimming and J lost 4 bases; unmatched junction nucleotides: 5. The CDR3 length is 13 residues. The V gene's germline CDR1 is SGHVS and CDR2 FNYEAQ. The CDR3 region has the DNA TGTGCCAGCAGCCAGGGGGAAAGTTACGAGCAGTACTTC. This encodes CASSQGESYEQYF.

The gene calls are TRBV28 and TRBJ1-2, with 8 positions matching TRBD1. CDR3 length: 14 residues. Germline CDR1 and CDR2: MDHEN and SYDVKM. After removal of 6 bases from V and 8 bases from J, the junction contained 11 bases not matched to a gene. The chain's CDR3 is CASSWTPTGVGYTF. CDR3 bases: TGTGCCAGCAGCTGGACCCCGACAGGGGTGGGCTACACCTTC.

The chain recombines TRBV2 with TRBJ2-1, with 9 bases that match TRBD1. J gave up 7 bases and V 9 bases, and 10 bases lay outside the gene matches. There are 14 residues in the CDR3. Germline V gene lookup returns CDR1 SNHLY and CDR2 FYNNEI. CDR3: CASHPGQGRNEQFF. The CDR3 DNA is TGTGCCAGTCATCCGGGACAGGGAAGGAATGAGCAGTTCTTC.

The chain carries TRBV5-1 and TRBJ2-3; D is possibly TRBD2 (6 bases). The V gene lost 4 bases and the J gene lost 2 bases, with 11 bases spanning the gap. Germline V gene sequence: CDR1 SGHRS, CDR2 YFSETQ. The CDR3 length is 14 residues. This CDR3 is CASSPGLPTDTQYF. The DNA for the CDR3 is TGCGCCAGCAGCCCGGGACTTCCCACAGATACGCAGTATTTT.

The chain employs TRBV25-1 and TRBJ1-1, with unresolved D. Trimming took 1 base from V and 7 from J, leaving 4 bases between them. Germline V CDR1 and CDR2: MGHDK, SYGVNS. This CDR3 comprises 11 residues. CDR3 nucleotides: TGTGCCAGCAGTGAATTGCGTGAAGCTTTCTTT. This translates into CASSELREAFF.

The DNA of the CDR3 is TGTGCCAGCAGCTCCCCGGACAGGAAGAGCAGTGAGCAGTTCTTC. This sequence encodes CASSSPDRKSSEQFF. The chain uses TRBV7-9 and TRBJ2-1; 7 bases fit TRBD1. The germline V gene encodes CDR1 SEHNR and CDR2 FQNEAQ (reference sequence). This CDR3 is 15 amino acids long. Trimming removed 4 bases from V and 9 bases from J; junction bases left unmatched: 12.

The chain uses TRBV2 and TRBJ2-1; tentative D call: TRBD2 (6 bases). The CDR3 is 16 residues long. V shed 2 bases and J shed 0 bases, with 11 bases lying between them. Germline V gives CDR1 SNHLY, CDR2 FYNNEI. CDR3 sequence: CASSESPAGSYNEQFF. CDR3 nucleotides: TGTGCCAGCAGTGAATCCCCAGCGGGCTCCTACAATGAGCAGTTCTTC.

The chain couples TRBV19 to TRBJ2-1; 9 bases are shared with TRBD1. CDR3 length: 16 residues. J was trimmed by 3 bases and V by 3 bases; bases with no gene match: 6. Germline-derived CDR1 and CDR2 are LNHDA and SQIVND (reference sequence). DNA for the CDR3: TGTGCCAGTAGTATTAGGAAGGGACAGGGCTACAATGAGCAGTTCTTC. Its protein product is CASSIRKGQGYNEQFF.

The J gene is TRBJ1-1, the V gene TRBV6-5; 9 nucleotides agree with TRBD1. Unmatched junction bases numbered 6, after V lost 3 bases and J lost 4 bases. Per the germline V gene, CDR1 is MNHEY and CDR2 is SVGAGI. The CDR3 is made up of 15 amino acids. The CDR3 reads CASSYITGGTTEAFF. CDR3 nucleotide sequence: TGTGCCAGCAGTTATATTACAGGGGGCACCACTGAAGCTTTCTTT.

The V gene is TRBV6-5, the J gene TRBJ2-1, with 10 nucleotides matching TRBD2. Germline CDR1 MNHEY, CDR2 SVGAGI. The CDR3 has 15 residues. The V and J ends lost 0 bases and 8 bases, in that order; junction bases with no gene match: 4. The CDR3 here is CASSYSLAGDHEQFF. In DNA, the CDR3 is TGTGCCAGCAGTTACTCGCTAGCGGGAGATCATGAGCAGTTCTTC.

The chain combines TRBV6-4 with TRBJ1-5, with a tentative D call TRBD1 (6 bases). The V and J ends lost 2 bases and 1 base respectively, with 9 bases between them. CDR3 length: 15 residues. The V gene's germline CDR1 is MRHNA and CDR2 SNTAGT. The CDR3 region has the DNA TGTGCCAGCAGTGACCCAGGGGTCAGCAATCAGCCCCAGCATTTT. Translating it yields CASSDPGVSNQPQHF.

This clone was seen only a few times. V and J are TRBV7-8 and TRBJ1-2, with D maybe TRBD1 (6 bases). V dropped 1 base and J dropped 2 bases, with 17 bases sitting between them. Germline values: CDR1 SGHVS, CDR2 FQNEAQ. The CDR3 is made up of 17 amino acids. CDR3 nucleotide sequence: TGTGCCAGCAGCTTAGTGTTAAGATTGCAGGGGAACTATGGCTACACCTTC. Encoded protein: CASSLVLRLQGNYGYTF. Looking up the rest from reference TRBV7-8 and TRBJ1-2 gives the full variable domain: GAGVSQSPRYKVAKRGQDVALRCDPISGHVSLFWYQQALGQGPEFLTYFQNEAQLDKSGLPSDRFFAERPEGSVSTLKIQRTQQEDSAVYLCASSLVLRLQGNYGYTFGSGTRLTVV.